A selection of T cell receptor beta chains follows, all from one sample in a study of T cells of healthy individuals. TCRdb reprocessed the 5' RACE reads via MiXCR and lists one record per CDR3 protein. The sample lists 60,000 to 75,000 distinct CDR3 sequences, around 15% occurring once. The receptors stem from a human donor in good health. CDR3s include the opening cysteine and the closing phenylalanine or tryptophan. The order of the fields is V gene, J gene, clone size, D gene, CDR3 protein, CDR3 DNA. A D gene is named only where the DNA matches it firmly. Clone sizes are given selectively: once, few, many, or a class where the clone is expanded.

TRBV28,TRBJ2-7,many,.,CASLKQGIRYEQYF,TGTGCCAGCCTTAAACAGGGAATTCGCTACGAGCAGTACTTC
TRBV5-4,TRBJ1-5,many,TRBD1,CASSSGQSNQPQHF,TGTGCCAGCAGCTCGGGACAGAGCAATCAGCCCCAGCATTTT
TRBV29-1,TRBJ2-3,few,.,CSVGTGTDTQYF,TGCAGCGTTGGCACAGGCACAGATACGCAGTATTTT
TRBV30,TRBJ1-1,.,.,CAWSVYQGTAAFF,TGTGCCTGGAGTGTATATCAGGGAACCGCGGCTTTCTTT
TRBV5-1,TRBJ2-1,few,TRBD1,CASSLTGGGRDEQFF,TGCGCCAGCAGCCTCACAGGGGGCGGACGGGATGAGCAGTTCTTC
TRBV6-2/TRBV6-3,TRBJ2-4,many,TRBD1,CASSDRVELDQYF,TGTGCCAGCAGTGACAGGGTAGAACTCGATCAGTACTTC
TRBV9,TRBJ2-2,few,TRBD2,CASSVGTSGSLGGTGELFF,TGTGCCAGCAGCGTAGGGACTAGCGGGAGTCTCGGAGGCACCGGGGAGCTGTTTTTT
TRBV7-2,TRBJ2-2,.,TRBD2,CASIPGGSGRGTGELFF,TGTGCCAGCATCCCTGGGGGGAGCGGGAGAGGGACCGGGGAGCTGTTTTTT
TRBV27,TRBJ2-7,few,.,CASKLREAYEQYF,TGTGCCAGCAAACTACGTGAGGCTTACGAGCAGTACTTC
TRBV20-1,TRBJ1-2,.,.,CSARGTPLVRGYGYTF,TGCAGTGCTAGGGGGACCCCGTTGGTTCGGGGCTATGGCTACACCTTC
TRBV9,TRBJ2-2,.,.,CASSVDTSPRGEPEGELFF,TGTGCCAGCAGCGTAGACACGTCCCCCAGAGGGGAACCTGAGGGGGAGCTGTTTTTT
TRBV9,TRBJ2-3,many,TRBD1,CASGQGTTDTQYF,TGTGCCAGCGGACAGGGGACCACAGATACGCAGTATTTT
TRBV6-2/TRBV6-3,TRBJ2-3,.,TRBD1,CASSSSGTALSSTDTQYF,TGTGCCAGCAGTTCTTCCGGGACAGCACTCTCAAGCACAGATACGCAGTATTTT
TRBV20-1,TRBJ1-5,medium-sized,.,CSARITDNQPQHF,TGCAGTGCTAGAATCACAGACAATCAGCCCCAGCATTTT
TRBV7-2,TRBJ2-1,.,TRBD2,CASSLWTSGKNEQFF,TGTGCCAGCAGCTTATGGACTAGCGGGAAGAATGAGCAGTTCTTC
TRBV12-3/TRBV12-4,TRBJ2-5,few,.,CASSLKLAKETQYF,TGTGCCAGCAGTTTGAAACTAGCAAAAGAGACCCAGTACTTC
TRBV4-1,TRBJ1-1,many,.,CASSQEKTERTEAFF,TGCGCCAGCAGCCAAGAGAAAACAGAGAGAACTGAAGCTTTCTTT
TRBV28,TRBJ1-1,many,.,CASSLRNTEAFF,TGTGCCAGCAGTTTAAGGAACACTGAAGCTTTCTTT
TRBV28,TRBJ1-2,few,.,CASSLMRGDHLPTF,TGTGCCAGCAGTTTAATGCGCGGCGACCATCTGCCAACCTTC
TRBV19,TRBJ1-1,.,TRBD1,CASSPWTGGEWNTEAFF,TGTGCCAGTAGTCCCTGGACAGGGGGCGAGTGGAACACTGAAGCTTTCTTT
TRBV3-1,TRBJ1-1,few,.,CASSDAGITEAFF,TGTGCCAGCAGCGATGCAGGGATAACTGAAGCTTTCTTT
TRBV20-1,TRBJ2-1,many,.,CSARKRGLSRDNEQFF,TGCAGTGCTAGAAAAAGGGGCCTCTCGAGGGACAATGAGCAGTTCTTC
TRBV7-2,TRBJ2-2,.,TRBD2,CASSRSISGSGTGELFF,TGTGCCAGCAGTCGATCTATTAGCGGGAGCGGGACCGGGGAGCTGTTTTTT
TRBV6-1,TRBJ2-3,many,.,CASSSRGPSLSEQYF,TGTGCCAGCAGTTCTCGGGGGCCCTCATTATCGGAGCAGTATTTT
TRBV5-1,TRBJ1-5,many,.,CASSFGTNQPQHF,TGCGCCAGCAGCTTCGGGACGAATCAGCCCCAGCATTTT
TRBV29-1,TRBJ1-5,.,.,CSVEKIGGKGQPQHF,TGCAGCGTTGAAAAGATTGGGGGAAAGGGTCAGCCCCAGCATTTT
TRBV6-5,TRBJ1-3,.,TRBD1,CASSYSTGFGGNTIYF,TGTGCCAGCAGTTACTCGACAGGGTTTGGAGGAAACACCATATATTTT
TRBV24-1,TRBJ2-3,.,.,CAASDPERVTDTQYF,TGTGCCGCCAGTGATCCTGAGCGGGTCACAGATACGCAGTATTTT
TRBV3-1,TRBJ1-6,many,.,CASSIGTGDSPLHF,TGTGCCAGCAGCATAGGAACAGGCGATTCACCCCTCCACTTT
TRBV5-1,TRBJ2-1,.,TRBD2,CASSELAAHDNEQFF,TGCGCCAGCAGCGAACTAGCGGCGCACGACAATGAGCAGTTCTTC
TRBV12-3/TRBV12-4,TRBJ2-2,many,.,CASSRTKSGELFF,TGTGCCAGCAGCCGGACTAAGTCCGGGGAGCTGTTTTTT
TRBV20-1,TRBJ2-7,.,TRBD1,CSADETGDNEQYF,TGCAGTGCAGACGAAACAGGGGATAACGAGCAGTACTTC
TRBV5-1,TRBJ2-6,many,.,CASSLGPAGANVLTF,TGCGCCAGCAGCTTAGGGCCCGCTGGGGCCAACGTCCTGACTTTC
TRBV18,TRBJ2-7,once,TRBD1,CASSSGTGSYGQYF,TGTGCCAGCTCTTCCGGGACAGGTTCCTACGGGCAGTACTTC
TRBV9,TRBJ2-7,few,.,CASSRDGTAYEQYF,TGTGCCAGCAGCCGGGACGGGACCGCCTACGAGCAGTACTTC
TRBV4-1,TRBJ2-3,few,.,CASRFNGAQYF,TGCGCCAGCAGATTCAATGGTGCGCAGTATTTT
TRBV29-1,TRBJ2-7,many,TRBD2,CSGGLADEQYF,TGCAGCGGGGGACTAGCCGACGAGCAGTACTTC
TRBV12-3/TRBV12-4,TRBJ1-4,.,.,CASSLSYNEKLFF,TGTGCCAGCAGTTTGAGCTATAATGAAAAACTGTTTTTT
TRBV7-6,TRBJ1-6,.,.,CASSPLYNSPLHF,TGTGCCAGCAGCCCCCTCTATAATTCACCCCTCCACTTT
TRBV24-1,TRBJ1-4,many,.,CATKVKATNEKLFF,TGTGCCACCAAAGTCAAAGCAACTAATGAAAAACTGTTTTTT
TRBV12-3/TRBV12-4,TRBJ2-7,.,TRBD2,CASSLSGGAPYEQYF,TGTGCCAGCAGTTTAAGCGGGGGGGCCCCCTACGAGCAGTACTTC
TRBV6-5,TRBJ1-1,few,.,CASSYSPGRVEAFF,TGTGCCAGCAGTTACTCGCCAGGGAGGGTTGAAGCTTTCTTT
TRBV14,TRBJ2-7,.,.,CASSQGSALYEQYF,TGTGCCAGCAGCCAAGGCTCCGCGCTCTACGAGCAGTACTTC